This TCR beta chain was sequenced in a study of T cell repertoires in cytomegalovirus infection. Turning to the study itself: A matching HLA type, together with CMV infection, was signaled by public TCR beta signatures. The study, taken as a whole, reports: Summed frequency of public TCR beta families distinguished CMV carriers with the relevant HLA. Across the ex vivo response, the dominant clonotypes were HLA-C-restricted CMV-specific TCR beta clonotypes.

This clonotype was observed a few times. Its cognate antigen is unknown. This CDR3 contains 15 residues. Germline loops: CDR1 MGHRA, CDR2 YSYEKL. The V and J ends lost 1 base and 0 bases respectively, with 10 bases between them. TCRdb ran MiXCR on the reads and lists one entry per CDR3 protein. This table holds 450,000 to 550,000 distinct CDR3 sequences, about 17% found once. Input material: CD8+ T cells from PBMCs. This clonotype was obtained from a human donor in good health (CMV status not recorded). Some clones in this sample may be carry-over from other donors' samples. The rearrangement uses TRBV4-1 and TRBJ2-7; TRBD2 might be the D (5 bases). CDR3 amino acids: CASSQASDFSYEQYF. For the CDR3, the DNA is TGCGCCAGCAGCCAAGCCTCGGACTTCTCCTACGAGCAGTACTTC.